Reported below is one T cell receptor (beta chain). The CDR3 totals 15 residues. V was trimmed by 0 bases and J by 10 bases, leaving 15 bases between them. Germline V gene sequence: CDR1 KGHSH, CDR2 LQKENI. Some clones are missing from TCRdb's copy, which holds only in-frame ones; the method was immunoSEQ multiplex PCR. The sample contains about 100,000 clones, over 95% of which appear only once. The source of the sample is a study of technical replicates of blood from a handful of donors. This clonotype was obtained from a human donor in good health. The V gene is TRBV18, the J gene TRBJ1-4, with TRBD1 as a possible D gene (5 bases). Sequenced input: T cells isolated from PBMCs. As DNA, the CDR3 is TGTGCCAGCTCACCACCCACAGGTTATGTTGGAAAACTGTTTTTT. Translated, it gives CASSPPTGYVGKLFF.